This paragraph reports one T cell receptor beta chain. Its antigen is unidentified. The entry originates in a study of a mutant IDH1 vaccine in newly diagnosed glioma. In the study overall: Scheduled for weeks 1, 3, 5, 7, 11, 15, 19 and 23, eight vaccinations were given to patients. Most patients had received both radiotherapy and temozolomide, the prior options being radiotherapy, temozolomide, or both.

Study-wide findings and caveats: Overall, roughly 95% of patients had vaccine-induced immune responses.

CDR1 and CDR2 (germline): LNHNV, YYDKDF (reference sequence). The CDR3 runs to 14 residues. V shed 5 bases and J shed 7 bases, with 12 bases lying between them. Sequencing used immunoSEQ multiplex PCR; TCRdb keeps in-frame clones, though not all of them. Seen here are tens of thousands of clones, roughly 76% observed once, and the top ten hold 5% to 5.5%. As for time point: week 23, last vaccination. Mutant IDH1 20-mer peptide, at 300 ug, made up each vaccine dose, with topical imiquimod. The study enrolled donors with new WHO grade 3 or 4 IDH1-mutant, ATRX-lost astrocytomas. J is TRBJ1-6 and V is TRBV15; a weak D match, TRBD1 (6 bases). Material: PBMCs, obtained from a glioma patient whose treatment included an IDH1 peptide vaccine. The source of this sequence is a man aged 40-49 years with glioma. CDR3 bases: TGTGCCACCAGCCACGACAGGCCAAATTCACCCCTCCACTTT. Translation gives CATSHDRPNSPLHF.